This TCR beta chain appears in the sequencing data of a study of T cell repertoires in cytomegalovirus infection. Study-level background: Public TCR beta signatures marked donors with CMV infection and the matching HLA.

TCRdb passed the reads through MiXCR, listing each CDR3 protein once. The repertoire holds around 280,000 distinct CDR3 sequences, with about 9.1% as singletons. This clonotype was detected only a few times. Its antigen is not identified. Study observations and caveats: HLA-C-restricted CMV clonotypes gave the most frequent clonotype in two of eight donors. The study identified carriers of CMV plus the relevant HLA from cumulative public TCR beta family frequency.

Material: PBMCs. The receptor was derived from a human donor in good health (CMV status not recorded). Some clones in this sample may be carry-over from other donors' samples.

The CDR3 sequence is CASSPRDRVYGYTF. DNA of the CDR3: TGTGCCAGCAGTCCACGGGACAGGGTCTATGGCTACACCTTC. The chain combines TRBV27 with TRBJ1-2, with 9 bases lining up with TRBD1. This CDR3 contains 14 residues. Germline-derived CDR1 and CDR2 are MNHEY and SMNVEV (reference sequence). The V segment lost 5 bases and the J segment 4 bases; nucleotides outside the gene matches: 5.